The 30 T cell receptor beta chains below were found in one sample sequenced in a study of OX40 agonist ivuxolimab in advanced cancers. Sequencing was performed with immunoSEQ multiplex PCR; in TCRdb, only in-frame clones are kept and a portion is missing. The sample lists just under 100,000 clones, around 94% seen once, with approximately 0.2% in the top ten. The material was CD4+ or CD8+ T cells sorted from blood, obtained in a trial of the OX40 agonist ivuxolimab. Receptors were obtained from an adult with an advanced solid tumor such as melanoma, head and neck, liver or kidney cancer.

This chain joins TRBV2 and TRBJ2-7; 8 nucleotides align to TRBD2. Trimming removed 7 bases from V and 6 bases from J; junction bases left unmatched: 8. This CDR3 has 13 amino acids. Germline V lookup: CDR1 SNHLY, CDR2 FYNNEI. The CDR3 reads CASTQREWGEQYF. The CDR3, as DNA: TGTGCCAGCACCCAGCGGGAGTGGGGCGAGCAGTACTTC.

The chain links TRBV6-5 to TRBJ2-2; tentatively, D is TRBD2 (5 bases). The germline V gene encodes CDR1 MNHEY and CDR2 SVGAGI. The CDR3 consists of 16 residues. The V gene lost 2 bases and the J gene lost 4 bases, with 14 bases spanning the gap. The CDR3 region is CASSYRGAGGTGELFF. The CDR3 DNA follows: TGTGCCAGCAGTTACCGAGGTGCGGGTGGCACCGGGGAGCTGTTTTTT.

This chain connects TRBV7-9 to TRBJ1-5; D remains unclear. CDR3 length equals 14 residues. V lost 5 bases and J 3 bases, leaving 11 bases between the germline ends. Germline V gene data show CDR1 as SEHNR and CDR2 as FQNEAQ (reference sequence). The CDR3 loop is CASSLAGSNQPQHF. The CDR3 nucleotides read TGTGCCAGCAGCCTGGCGGGGTCCAATCAGCCCCAGCATTTT.

This rearrangement joins TRBV10-3 to TRBJ1-2, with 9 bases aligning to TRBD1. This CDR3 contains 19 residues. Germline CDR1 ENHRY, CDR2 SYGVKD. J lost 3 bases, V lost 2 bases, and 16 bases had no gene match. CDR3 in amino acids: CAISETNPGQGRADYGYTF. The DNA for the CDR3 is TGTGCCATCAGTGAGACGAACCCGGGACAGGGACGGGCGGACTATGGCTACACCTTC.

The V and J genes are TRBV7-2 and TRBJ2-7, with TRBD2 matching over 9 bases. Germline CDR1 and CDR2: SGHTA and FQGNSA. The CDR3 is 16 residues long. The V and J ends lost 5 bases and 3 bases, in that order; junction bases with no gene match: 11. As DNA, the CDR3 is TGTGCCAGCAGCCGGTTTAGCGGGGGCTTCAGCTACGAGCAGTACTTC. Its translation: CASSRFSGGFSYEQYF.

The chain employs TRBV7-2 and TRBJ2-2; tentative D call: TRBD2 (5 bases). The V end lost 1 base, the J end lost 1 base, and 10 bases lay between the germline ends. Germline V gene data show CDR1 as SGHTA and CDR2 as FQGNSA. The CDR3 loop spans 16 amino acids. For the CDR3, the DNA is TGTGCCAGCAGCTTAGTTTATGGACTGAACACCGGGGAGCTGTTTTTT. This gives the protein CASSLVYGLNTGELFF. The full variable domain, with the rest looked up from reference TRBV7-2 and TRBJ2-2, is GAGVSQSPSNKVTEKGKDVELRCDPISGHTALYWYRQSLGQGLEFLIYFQGNSAPDKSGLPSDRFSAERTGGSVSTLTIQRTQQEDSAVYLCASSLVYGLNTGELFFGEGSRLTVL.

The chain has TRBV6-4 and TRBJ1-1, with D possibly being TRBD1 (5 bases). V was trimmed by 0 bases and J by 6 bases, leaving 8 bases between them. This CDR3 is built from 13 residues. The germline V gene has CDR1 MRHNA and CDR2 SNTAGT. In DNA form, the CDR3 reads TGTGCCAGCAGTGACTCGTGGGGGGCTGAAGCTTTCTTT. This codes for CASSDSWGAEAFF.

This chain links TRBV10-1 with TRBJ1-2; possibly TRBD1 for D (6 bases). CDR3 size: 18 residues. The germline gives CDR1 WNHNN, CDR2 SYGVQD (reference sequence). V was shortened by 0 bases and J by 0 bases, with 17 bases between the two germline ends. The CDR3 DNA sequence: TGCGCCAGCAGTGAGTCGAGGGGGGGCTCTCCTCCTAACTATGGCTACACCTTC. Translated: CASSESRGGSPPNYGYTF.

The J gene is TRBJ1-3, the V gene TRBV2, with 8 bases fitting TRBD1. The CDR3 is made up of 15 amino acids. Germline V gene sequence: CDR1 SNHLY, CDR2 FYNNEI. Trimming at V came to 6 bases and at J to 1 base, leaving 5 bases not matched to a gene. CDR3 protein: CASSLDRVSGNTIYF. Here the CDR3 DNA reads TGTGCCAGCAGCTTGGACAGGGTGTCTGGAAACACCATATATTTT.

This sequence joins TRBV2 and TRBJ1-1; 8 bases match TRBD1. Germline V CDR1 and CDR2: SNHLY, FYNNEI. V lost 3 bases, J lost 5 bases, and 5 bases stayed unmatched. The CDR3 is 14 amino acids. CDR3 nucleotide sequence: TGTGCCAGCAGTGATAGACAGGGGCGTACTGAAGCTTTCTTT. It specifies CASSDRQGRTEAFF.

This chain uses TRBV7-9 with TRBJ2-2, with D perhaps TRBD2 (6 bases). The CDR3 consists of 15 residues. Trimming removed 1 base at V and 5 bases at J, with 11 bases between. CDR1 SEHNR and CDR2 FQNEAQ come from the germline V gene (reference sequence). CDR3 bases: TGTGCCAGCAGCTTAGAAACTAGCTGGACCGGGGAGCTGTTTTTT. Translating gives CASSLETSWTGELFF. The complete variable domain, with remaining parts taken from reference TRBV7-9 and TRBJ2-2, reads DTGVSQNPRHKITKRGQNVTFRCDPISEHNRLYWYRQTLGQGPEFLTYFQNEAQLEKSRLLSDRFSAERPKGSFSTLEIQRTEQGDSAMYLCASSLETSWTGELFFGEGSRLTVL.

The rearrangement links TRBV11-2 to TRBJ1-1, with D perhaps TRBD1 (6 bases). This CDR3 region has 14 residues. Germline V gives CDR1 SGHAT, CDR2 FQNNGV. V was shortened by 4 bases and J by 4 bases, with 13 bases between the two germline ends. In nucleotides, the CDR3 is TGTGCCAGCAGCTCGGGACACCGGGGCACTGAAGCTTTCTTT. As protein: CASSSGHRGTEAFF.

The chain carries TRBV5-1 and TRBJ1-1; the D is unclear. The CDR3 spans 17 residues. V lost 0 bases, J lost 1 base, and 16 bases lay in between. Germline V gene data show CDR1 as SGHRS and CDR2 as YFSETQ. The CDR3 nucleotides are TGCGCCAGCAGCTTGGTTTCGGGTTTTGGGGAGAACACTGAAGCTTTCTTT. Translation: CASSLVSGFGENTEAFF.

The DNA of the CDR3 is TGTGCCAGCAGCATCGGCACAAGCACAGATACGCAGTATTTT. Protein sequence: CASSIGTSTDTQYF. The chain has TRBV2 and TRBJ2-3; no clear D gene. Trimming pared 6 bases from V and 0 bases from J, leaving 10 bases between. This CDR3 is built from 14 residues. Germline V CDR1 and CDR2: SNHLY, FYNNEI.

The V call is TRBV28, the J call TRBJ2-1; 8 nucleotides align to TRBD1. The length of the CDR3 is 15 residues. CDR1 is MDHEN, CDR2 SYDVKM, per germline. With V trimmed by 5 bases and J by 4 bases, 7 bases remained unmatched. CDR3 sequence (DNA): TGTGCCAGCAGTCCCGGGACAGGAAGTTACAATGAGCAGTTCTTC. Its protein product is CASSPGTGSYNEQFF.

This clone was seen once. The CDR3, as DNA: TGCGCCAGCGGACAGTACTATGGCTACACCTTC. Translating gives CASGQYYGYTF. The chain couples TRBV4-3 to TRBJ1-2, with a possible D match to TRBD1 (6 bases). The CDR3 is made up of 11 amino acids. Trimming took off 8 bases at V and 3 bases at J, with 7 bases between the two ends. Germline assignment: CDR1 LGHNA and CDR2 YSLEER.

The chain has TRBV7-2 and TRBJ2-3, with 9 bases aligning to TRBD2. The CDR3 is made up of 16 amino acids. Germline V gene data show CDR1 as SGHTA and CDR2 as FQGNSA. Losses at the gene ends were 5 bases for V and 0 bases for J; bases not matched to a gene: 6. In DNA form, the CDR3 reads TGTGCCAGCAGCACCAGACTAGCGGCTAGCACAGATACGCAGTATTTT. Translated: CASSTRLAASTDTQYF.

The chain carries TRBV7-2 and TRBJ1-1, with D perhaps matching TRBD1 (5 bases). Germline CDR1 and CDR2: SGHTA and FQGNSA. With 2 bases removed from V and 0 bases from J, the gap between germline ends came to 13 bases. CDR3 length: 16 residues. CDR3 residues: CASSLFVGTMNTEAFF. The DNA of the CDR3 is TGTGCCAGCAGCTTATTTGTTGGGACGATGAACACTGAAGCTTTCTTT.

The genes are TRBV9 and TRBJ2-7, with D perhaps TRBD1 (5 bases). The CDR3 runs 16 residues. V shed 1 base and J shed 3 bases, with 17 bases lying between them. The germline V gene has CDR1 SGDLS and CDR2 YYNGEE. Here the CDR3 reads CASSVREQGWGYEQYF. In nucleotides, the CDR3 is TGTGCCAGCAGCGTAAGAGAGCAGGGATGGGGCTACGAGCAGTACTTC. Using reference TRBV9 and TRBJ2-7 for the parts outside the CDR3, the full variable domain is DSGVTQTPKHLITATGQRVTLRCSPRSGDLSVYWYQQSLDQGLQFLIQYYNGEERAKGNILERFSAQQFPDLHSELNLSSLELGDSALYFCASSVREQGWGYEQYFGPGTRLTVT.

This chain uses TRBV10-1 with TRBJ2-3, with D maybe TRBD2 (6 bases). The germline V gene has CDR1 WNHNN and CDR2 SYGVQD (reference sequence). Trimming stripped 0 bases from V and 2 bases from J, with 12 bases between. CDR3 length: 16 residues. The CDR3 nucleotides read TGCGCCAGCAGTGAGTCTGGACTACACACCACAGATACGCAGTATTTT. The encoded protein is CASSESGLHTTDTQYF.

This clone appeared once. The chain carries TRBV13 and TRBJ1-2, with TRBD1 identical over 11 bases. Trimming at V came to 1 base and at J to 8 bases, leaving 15 bases not matched to a gene. Germline lookup yields CDR1 PRHDT and CDR2 FYEKMQ (reference sequence). CDR3 length: 18 residues. The DNA of the CDR3 is TGTGCCAGCAGCTTAGTTCGGACAGGGGGCCTCGGGTCAGCGGGCTACACCTTC. Residues: CASSLVRTGGLGSAGYTF.

The CDR3 spells CASSLSGGTTDTQYF. The CDR3 nucleotides are TGCGCCAGCAGCCTAAGCGGGGGTACCACAGATACGCAGTATTTT. V is TRBV5-1 and J is TRBJ2-3; TRBD2 matches 8 bases. Germline CDR1 is SGHRS and CDR2 is YFSETQ. The CDR3 is 15 residues long. With 4 bases clipped from V and 2 bases from J, the junction kept 6 bases outside the gene matches.

This clone was seen a single time. The chain is built from TRBV7-9 and TRBJ1-1, with 10 positions matching TRBD1. The CDR3 sequence is 13 residues long. Unmatched junction bases numbered 0, after V lost 4 bases and J lost 4 bases. CDR1 is SEHNR and CDR2 is FQNEAQ in the germline V gene (reference sequence). The CDR3 region is CASSWTGGTEAFF. The DNA of the CDR3 is TGTGCCAGCAGCTGGACAGGGGGCACTGAAGCTTTCTTT. The whole variable domain, remainder taken from reference TRBV7-9 and TRBJ1-1, is DTGVSQNPRHKITKRGQNVTFRCDPISEHNRLYWYRQTLGQGPEFLTYFQNEAQLEKSRLLSDRFSAERPKGSFSTLEIQRTEQGDSAMYLCASSWTGGTEAFFGQGTRLTVV.

The rearrangement uses TRBV7-9 and TRBJ1-2; unclear D gene. CDR1 is SEHNR, CDR2 FQNEAQ, per germline (reference sequence). This CDR3 is 11 amino acids long. Trimming pared 4 bases from V and 4 bases from J, leaving 4 bases between. The CDR3 loop reads CASSSLYGYTF. The DNA for the CDR3 is TGTGCCAGCAGCTCTCTCTATGGCTACACCTTC.

This CDR3 reads CASSPAPGNQPQHF. DNA for the CDR3: TGTGCCAGCAGTCCCGCCCCAGGCAATCAGCCCCAGCATTTT. The chain is built from TRBV6-6 and TRBJ1-5; no firm D call. V lost 5 bases to trimming and J lost 2 bases, with 10 bases between them. This CDR3 has 14 residues. Germline V gene data show CDR1 as MNHNY and CDR2 as SVGAGI (reference sequence).

The chain employs TRBV5-8 and TRBJ1-5, with a tentative D call TRBD1 (5 bases). This CDR3 is built from 17 residues. Germline CDR1 reads SGHTS; CDR2 reads YDEGEE. Trimming pared 1 base from V and 1 base from J, leaving 15 bases between. CDR3 amino acids: CASSLWVGSGSNQPQHF. In nucleotides, the CDR3 is TGTGCCAGCAGCTTGTGGGTCGGGTCAGGGAGCAATCAGCCCCAGCATTTT.

The chain combines TRBV28 with TRBJ2-1; no reliable D call. V gave up 2 bases and J gave up 10 bases, with 9 bases separating them. This CDR3 comprises 12 residues. Germline-derived CDR1 and CDR2 are MDHEN and SYDVKM. The CDR3 spells CASSLQLREQFF. The CDR3 bases are TGTGCCAGCAGTTTACAGCTTAGGGAGCAGTTCTTC.

The chain links TRBV5-1 to TRBJ2-3, with D perhaps matching TRBD2 (6 bases). The CDR3 is made up of 18 amino acids. Germline values: CDR1 SGHRS, CDR2 YFSETQ. V shed 4 bases and J shed 0 bases, with 21 bases lying between them. The CDR3 protein is CASSPDILSGESTDTQYF. CDR3 DNA: TGCGCCAGCAGCCCAGACATACTTAGCGGAGAAAGCACAGATACGCAGTATTTT.

This chain connects TRBV7-9 to TRBJ1-4; 11 nucleotides match TRBD1. The V segment lost 5 bases and the J segment 5 bases; nucleotides outside the gene matches: 1. Germline V gene lookup returns CDR1 SEHNR and CDR2 FQNEAQ (reference sequence). The CDR3 covers 14 residues. The CDR3 DNA reads as TGTGCCAGCAGCCGGGACAGGGGGAATGAAAAACTGTTTTTT. The encoded protein is CASSRDRGNEKLFF.

CDR3 nucleotide sequence: TGTGCCTGGAGTGCCAACGGGGGAGGTGGCTACACCTTC. Amino acid sequence: CAWSANGGGGYTF. The V call is TRBV30, the J call TRBJ1-2; tentatively, D is TRBD1 (5 bases). Germline values: CDR1 GTSNPN, CDR2 SVGIG (reference sequence). CDR3 size: 13 residues. Between the trimmed V and J ends, which lost 1 base and 7 bases, there was a span of 13 bases. The full variable domain, its missing parts supplied by reference TRBV30 and TRBJ1-2, is SQTIHQWPATLVQPVGSPLSLECTVEGTSNPNLYWYRQAAGRGLQLLFYSVGIGQISSEVPQNLSASRPQDRQFILSSKKLLLSDSGFYLCAWSANGGGGYTFGSGTRLTVV.